This T cell receptor beta chain was recovered during a study of cytomegalovirus exposure and HLA in healthy donors. General study findings and limits: Highest at DRB1 and lowest at HLA-C, TCR association rates differed among HLA loci in a later analysis. The authors excluded some V segments, including TRBV6-2 and TRBV6-3, as indistinguishable. A later analysis associated 15,000 or so TCR beta sequences with HLA alleles at a 0.05 false discovery rate. An analysis done earlier found most TCR beta V segments productive about 87% or about 30% of the time.

About this clone: Its target is not known.

Germline values: CDR1 LNHDA, CDR2 SQIVND (reference sequence). The CDR3 sequence is 14 residues long. V lost 5 bases and J 10 bases, leaving 20 bases between the germline ends. PCR employed 60 Vbeta and 13 Jbeta primers. Only in-frame clones appear in the TCRdb table, and some are missing; sequencing was by immunoSEQ multiplex PCR. The sample includes around 60,000 clones, 80% of them seen just once. The chain uses TRBV19 and TRBJ1-1; weak D call: TRBD1 (6 bases). The source is a male donor in good health and CMV-seronegative. Sequences were obtained from PBMCs. CDR3 in amino acids: CASSSSRGSSRAFF. CDR3 sequence (DNA): TGTGCCAGTAGTTCGAGCAGGGGCAGTTCGAGAGCTTTCTTT.